These 31 T cell receptor beta chains were all obtained from the same sample, sequenced in a study of identical twins. TCRdb ran MiXCR on the 5' RACE reads and lists one entry per CDR3 protein. The sample shows hundreds of thousands of distinct CDR3 sequences, roughly 10% of them seen only once. Material: memory (CD45RO+) T cells sorted from blood. The receptor set was obtained from a woman aged 18-35 years in good health.

This clonotype was counted many times. This CDR3 reads CASSPASGNQETQYF. CDR3 nucleotide sequence: TGTGCCAGCAGCCCCGCTAGCGGGAACCAAGAGACCCAGTACTTC. The chain combines TRBV3-1 with TRBJ2-5; 9 bases fit TRBD2. This CDR3 spans 15 amino acids. Germline V gene data show CDR1 as LGHDT and CDR2 as YNNKEL (reference sequence). Unmatched junction bases numbered 3, after V lost 4 bases and J lost 0 bases.

This clonotype showed up just a few times. The chain is built from TRBV11-2 and TRBJ2-3, with TRBD1 as a possible D gene (6 bases). The CDR3 consists of 14 residues. Trimming stripped 3 bases from V and 2 bases from J, with 9 bases between. Germline lookup yields CDR1 SGHAT and CDR2 FQNNGV. CDR3 nucleotides: TGTGCCAGCAGCTTCGGACAGACCACAGATACGCAGTATTTT. It codes for CASSFGQTTDTQYF.

Regarding this clonotype: The junction shows a germline mismatch at one end, possibly a read error. The J gene is TRBJ2-2, the V gene TRBV5-6; possibly TRBD1 for D (6 bases). This CDR3 is built from 16 residues. Germline lookup yields CDR1 SGHDT and CDR2 YYEEEE. The CDR3 reads CASSFVRSRDTRELFF. CDR3 DNA: TGTGCCAGCAGCTTCGTTCGGTCGAGGGACACCCGGGAGCTGTTTTTT.

J is TRBJ2-7 and V is TRBV10-2, with 7 bases fitting TRBD1. The CDR3 is 13 amino acids. Germline-derived CDR1 and CDR2 are WSHSY and SAAADI. V lost 8 bases, J lost 2 bases, and 6 bases stayed unmatched. The CDR3 here is CASQLTGPYEQYF. The CDR3, as DNA: TGCGCCAGCCAATTGACAGGGCCCTACGAGCAGTACTTC.

The chain recombines TRBV6-4 with TRBJ2-1; 8 bases agree with TRBD2. The V and J ends lost 4 bases and 9 bases, in that order; junction bases with no gene match: 11. This CDR3 is built from 15 residues. From germline, CDR1 is MRHNA and CDR2 SNTAGT. The CDR3 spells CASSGTGGPEREQFF. CDR3 nucleotides: TGTGCCAGCAGTGGAACGGGGGGGCCAGAACGTGAGCAGTTCTTC.

V and J are TRBV5-1 and TRBJ2-5, with D perhaps matching TRBD1 or TRBD2 (5 bases each). This CDR3 is built from 16 residues. In germline, CDR1 is SGHRS, CDR2 YFSETQ. Trimming took off 4 bases at V and 4 bases at J, with 20 bases between the two ends. The CDR3 sequence: CASSREPGPPIETQYF. The CDR3 nucleotides are TGCGCCAGCAGCAGGGAACCGGGACCACCAATAGAGACCCAGTACTTC.

This clonotype was counted many times. The chain combines TRBV7-2 with TRBJ2-1, with D possibly being TRBD2 (6 bases). This CDR3 comprises 13 residues. V was clipped by 0 bases and J by 7 bases, with 7 bases between them. CDR1 SGHTA and CDR2 FQGNSA come from the germline V gene. The CDR3 DNA is TGTGCCAGCAGCTTAGCGGGACTGAATGAGCAGTTCTTC. This encodes CASSLAGLNEQFF. The full variable domain, rest sourced from reference TRBV7-2 and TRBJ2-1, is GAGVSQSPSNKVTEKGKDVELRCDPISGHTALYWYRQSLGQGLEFLIYFQGNSAPDKSGLPSDRFSAERTGGSVSTLTIQRTQQEDSAVYLCASSLAGLNEQFFGPGTRLTVL.

This clonotype was recorded at least ten times. The CDR3 DNA is TGCAGTGCTAGAGACGGGGGAGATACGCAGTATTTT. It translates to CSARDGGDTQYF. J is TRBJ2-3 and V is TRBV20-1, with TRBD2 as a possible D gene (6 bases). V lost 0 bases, J lost 5 bases, and 6 bases lay in between. This CDR3 region has 12 residues. CDR1 is DFQATT, CDR2 SNEGSKA, per germline (reference sequence).

This clonotype appeared many times. The J gene is TRBJ1-1, the V gene TRBV12-3 or TRBV12-4, with D unresolved. CDR3 length: 14 residues. With 3 bases removed from V and 6 bases from J, the gap between germline ends came to 14 bases. This CDR3 reads CASSFSGRRSEAFF. CDR3 DNA sequence: TGTGCCAGCAGTTTTAGTGGACGAAGATCTGAAGCTTTCTTT.

V and J are TRBV20-1 and TRBJ1-2; D is unclear. The CDR3 spans 14 residues. Germline V gene lookup returns CDR1 DFQATT and CDR2 SNEGSKA (reference sequence). V was shortened by 1 base and J by 3 bases, with 12 bases between the two germline ends. The DNA for the CDR3 is TGCAGTGCTAGAGTCACGGACCGCTACTATGGCTACACCTTC. Translation gives CSARVTDRYYGYTF.

This clonotype was counted between two and nine times. The chain recombines TRBV7-9 with TRBJ2-7; tentatively, D is TRBD1 (6 bases). The CDR3 spans 14 residues. The V end lost 1 base, the J end lost 3 bases, and 10 bases lay between the germline ends. The germline CDR1 and CDR2 sequences are SEHNR and FQNEAQ (reference sequence). The CDR3 coding sequence is TGTGCCAGCAGCTTAGTCGCAGGGGACTACGAGCAGTACTTC. It yields the protein CASSLVAGDYEQYF.

This clonotype was observed a handful of times. The chain carries TRBV6-1 and TRBJ2-1, with D possibly being TRBD2 (5 bases). The CDR3 sequence is 15 residues long. The V gene's germline CDR1 is MNHNS and CDR2 SASEGT. Between the trimmed V and J ends, which lost 10 bases and 5 bases, there was a span of 21 bases. The CDR3 DNA reads TGTGCCACCGCACGCGGGCCTGTTGGTAACAATGAGCAGTTCTTC. Protein sequence: CATARGPVGNNEQFF.

Only a few counts were recorded for this clonotype. The gene calls are TRBV6-2 or TRBV6-3 and TRBJ2-1, with 8 bases lining up with TRBD1. Germline V gives CDR1 MNHEY, CDR2 SVGEGT. The CDR3 sequence is 14 residues long. Unmatched junction bases numbered 6, after V lost 2 bases and J lost 9 bases. Here the CDR3 DNA reads TGTGCCAGCAGTTACAAGCGACAGGGGAGTGAGCAGTTCTTC. Protein product: CASSYKRQGSEQFF.

This rearrangement joins TRBV9 to TRBJ2-7; D may be TRBD1 or TRBD2 (5 bases each). Germline V gene lookup returns CDR1 SGDLS and CDR2 YYNGEE. V dropped 4 bases and J dropped 6 bases, with 20 bases sitting between them. CDR3 length: 15 amino acids. CDR3 nucleotides: TGTGCCAGCAGCCCGTTTGGGGCTAGCCGAGGCGAGCAGTACTTC. Translated: CASSPFGASRGEQYF. Supplemented by reference TRBV9 and TRBJ2-7, the full variable domain reads DSGVTQTPKHLITATGQRVTLRCSPRSGDLSVYWYQQSLDQGLQFLIQYYNGEERAKGNILERFSAQQFPDLHSELNLSSLELGDSALYFCASSPFGASRGEQYFGPGTRLTVT.

This clonotype has at least ten counts. The chain links TRBV4-2 to TRBJ2-1; D possibly uses TRBD1 or TRBD2 (5 bases each). V was clipped by 6 bases and J by 2 bases, with 26 bases between them. CDR3 length: 19 amino acids. Germline CDR1 and CDR2: LGHNA and YNFKEQ. This chain's CDR3 is CASSPEGRGFFITYNEQFF. The CDR3 coding sequence is TGTGCCAGCAGTCCCGAGGGGAGAGGGTTTTTTATAACCTACAATGAGCAGTTCTTC.

This clonotype was found many times. V gene TRBV2 combines with J gene TRBJ2-1; D gene uncertain. V lost 6 bases to trimming and J lost 5 bases, with 20 bases between them. The germline CDR1 and CDR2 sequences are SNHLY and FYNNEI. This CDR3 is built from 16 residues. The CDR3 coding sequence is TGTGCCAGCAGGCCTATGGTCAGGCTCTTTAACAATGAGCAGTTCTTC. Translating gives CASRPMVRLFNNEQFF.

This clonotype was observed a few times. The chain combines TRBV27 with TRBJ2-7; 8 nucleotides match TRBD1. CDR1 and CDR2 from the germline V gene are MNHEY and SMNVEV (reference sequence). V dropped 3 bases and J dropped 6; count of bases not matched to a gene: 7. The CDR3 length is 14 residues. The CDR3 region is CASSFGTGRTEQYF. DNA of the CDR3: TGTGCCAGCAGTTTTGGGACAGGCCGTACCGAGCAGTACTTC.

The chain combines TRBV5-1 with TRBJ2-3, with TRBD2 matching over 15 bases. The ends lost 0 bases at V and 2 bases at J; junction bases unmatched: 1. The germline V gene encodes CDR1 SGHRS and CDR2 YFSETQ. The CDR3 totals 17 residues. CDR3 residues: CASSLGTSGGVTDTQYF. The CDR3 coding sequence is TGCGCCAGCAGCTTGGGGACTAGCGGGGGGGTCACAGATACGCAGTATTTT. The whole variable domain, remainder taken from reference TRBV5-1 and TRBJ2-3, is KAGVTQTPRYLIKTRGQQVTLSCSPISGHRSVSWYQQTPGQGLQFLFEYFSETQRNKGNFPGRFSGRQFSNSRSEMNVSTLELGDSALYLCASSLGTSGGVTDTQYFGPGTRLTVL.

This clonotype was seen a few times. The rearrangement links TRBV7-2 to TRBJ1-5; D gene unclear. The V gene's germline CDR1 is SGHTA and CDR2 FQGNSA. The CDR3 sequence is 14 residues long. V was clipped by 7 bases and J by 9 bases, with 19 bases between them. The CDR3 sequence: CASTQVGSSRPQHF. The CDR3 DNA is TGTGCCAGCACCCAAGTGGGATCCAGCCGGCCCCAGCATTTT.

The chain links TRBV6-1 to TRBJ2-1; D is perhaps TRBD1 (5 bases). Germline-derived CDR1 and CDR2 are MNHNS and SASEGT. This CDR3 contains 13 residues. V lost 8 bases, J lost 3 bases, and 11 bases lay in between. For the CDR3, the DNA is TGTGCCAGCCAGGGCGCCAACTACAATGAGCAGTTCTTC. Translating it yields CASQGANYNEQFF.

This clonotype was seen many times. J is TRBJ2-7 and V is TRBV12-3 or TRBV12-4; possibly TRBD2 for D (5 bases). V lost 4 bases and J 2 bases, leaving 15 bases between the germline ends. CDR3 length: 15 amino acids. The CDR3 DNA reads as TGTGCCAGCAGTTCCATTAGCGTCCCCCCCTACGAGCAGTACTTC. This encodes CASSSISVPPYEQYF.

A note on this clonotype: Without the conserved terminal phenylalanine or tryptophan, this CDR3 likely stems from a read error. V gene TRBV20-1 combines with J gene TRBJ2-5, with D maybe TRBD2 (6 bases). The CDR3 has 12 residues. CDR1 and CDR2 from the germline V gene are DFQATT and SNEGSKA (reference sequence). The V end lost 2 bases, the J end lost 3 bases, and 7 bases lay between the germline ends. CDR3 in amino acids: CSARPGEETQYY. DNA of the CDR3: TGCAGTGCTAGACCGGGGGAAGAGACCCAGTACTAC.

This clonotype appeared many times. J is TRBJ2-4 and V is TRBV5-6, with a tentative D call TRBD2 (6 bases). CDR1 is SGHDT, CDR2 YYEEEE, per germline. Trimming took off 5 bases at V and 8 bases at J, with 17 bases between the two ends. The CDR3 is made up of 14 amino acids. The CDR3 loop is CASRATGGLDIQYF. The CDR3 region has the DNA TGTGCCAGCAGGGCCACCGGAGGGTTGGACATTCAGTACTTC.

This clonotype was seen at least ten times. V and J are TRBV6-2 or TRBV6-3 and TRBJ2-7; 7 bases match TRBD1. J lost 2 bases, V lost 7 bases, and 8 bases had no gene match. The germline V gene encodes CDR1 MNHEY and CDR2 SVGEGT. This CDR3 spans 14 amino acids. The CDR3 nucleotides read TGTGCCAGCACCGGACATGGACAGGCCTACGAGCAGTACTTC. Amino acid sequence: CASTGHGQAYEQYF.

The chain links TRBV27 to TRBJ2-7, with 10 bases lining up with TRBD2. V was pared by 6 bases and J by 4 bases, with 9 bases of the junction left unmatched. CDR3 length equals 15 residues. Germline loops: CDR1 MNHEY, CDR2 SMNVEV (reference sequence). The CDR3 coding sequence is TGTGCCAGCAGAGACACTTCTAGCGGGGGATACGAGCAGTACTTC. Encoded protein: CASRDTSSGGYEQYF.

A note on this clonotype: This clone may be a read error of a much larger clone one base away. The chain has TRBV5-1 and TRBJ2-7; the match to TRBD2 covers 7 bases. The CDR3 has 15 amino acids. Germline CDR1 is SGHRS and CDR2 is YFSETQ. Written as DNA, the CDR3 is TGCTCCAGCAGCCAGGGACTAAGTTTCCCCTACGAGCAGTACTTC. As protein: CSSSQGLSFPYEQYF.

The gene calls are TRBV2 and TRBJ2-7; tentative D call: TRBD2 (7 bases). The CDR3 has 13 residues. Germline V gene data show CDR1 as SNHLY and CDR2 as FYNNEI. Trimming shortened V by 8 bases and J by 2 bases, and 13 bases separated the two germline ends. The CDR3 here is CASGGDTTYEQYF. Written as DNA, the CDR3 is TGTGCCAGCGGGGGGGACACCACCTACGAGCAGTACTTC.

A few counts support this clonotype. This chain links TRBV29-1 with TRBJ2-7; tentative D call: TRBD2 (6 bases). The V gene lost 3 bases and the J gene lost 6 bases, with 12 bases spanning the gap. The CDR3 contains 12 residues. The germline gives CDR1 SQVTM, CDR2 ANQGSEA. CDR3 bases: TGCAGCGTTGAGGGAGGCCGAGGCGAGCAGTACTTC. Protein sequence: CSVEGGRGEQYF.

This clonotype was detected a few times. This chain uses TRBV6-2 or TRBV6-3 with TRBJ2-7, with 10 bases that match TRBD2. Trimming cost V 7 bases and J 5 bases; bases outside gene matches: 8. The CDR3 has 14 residues. Germline V gives CDR1 MNHEY, CDR2 SVGEGT. The CDR3 nucleotides are TGTGCCAGCATCCTAGCGGGAGAAGGGAACGAGCAGTACTTC. This encodes CASILAGEGNEQYF.

This chain uses TRBV6-1 with TRBJ2-6, with 9 bases aligning to TRBD1. This CDR3 region has 17 residues. Germline V lookup: CDR1 MNHNS, CDR2 SASEGT. Unmatched junction bases numbered 13, after V lost 5 bases and J lost 8 bases. The CDR3 nucleotides read TGTGCCAGCAGTCCGAATTGGGGGGACAGGGTAACCAACGTCCTGACTTTC. Protein product: CASSPNWGDRVTNVLTF.

In this sample, this clonotype turned up many times. The chain is built from TRBV7-9 and TRBJ2-7; D is ambiguous. Germline V gene lookup returns CDR1 SEHNR and CDR2 FQNEAQ (reference sequence). The CDR3 consists of 15 residues. Trimming cost V 5 bases and J 2 bases, with 16 bases left between them. As DNA, the CDR3 is TGTGCCAGCAGCCCTAGGGCAGTTGGAGCCTACGAGCAGTACTTC. Translating it yields CASSPRAVGAYEQYF.